This T cell receptor (beta chain) was retrieved from a study of a mutant IDH1 vaccine in newly diagnosed glioma. Sequenced by immunoSEQ multiplex PCR; TCRdb stores in-frame clones only, minus some. Among about 92,000 clones, 83% were seen once, and the ten largest hold around 7%. The time point denotes: baseline, week 1 (first vaccination visit). Described treatment: pre-vaccination baseline after standard-of-care therapy. The CDR3 covers 16 residues. CDR1 and CDR2 (germline): KGHSH, LQKENI. V shed 3 bases and J shed 0 bases, with 11 bases lying between them. The sample in question was PBMCs, obtained from a glioma patient treated with radiotherapy, temozolomide or both. The receptor was isolated from a woman aged 50 to 60 with glioma. The chain recombines TRBV18 with TRBJ2-2; D unclear. CDR3 protein: CASSPRTATNTGELFF. In DNA form, the CDR3 reads TGTGCCAGCTCACCGCGGACGGCTACGAACACCGGGGAGCTGTTTTTT.